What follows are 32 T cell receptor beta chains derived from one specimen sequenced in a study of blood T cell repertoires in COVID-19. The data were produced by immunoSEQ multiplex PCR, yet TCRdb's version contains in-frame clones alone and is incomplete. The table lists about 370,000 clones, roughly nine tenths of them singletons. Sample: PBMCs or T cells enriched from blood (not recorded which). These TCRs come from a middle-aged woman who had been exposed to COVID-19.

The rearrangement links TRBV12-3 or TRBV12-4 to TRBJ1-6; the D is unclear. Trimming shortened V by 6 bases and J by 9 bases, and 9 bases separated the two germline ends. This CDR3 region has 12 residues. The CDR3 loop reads CASRAYGSPLHF. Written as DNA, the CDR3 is TGTGCCAGCAGAGCCTATGGTTCACCCCTCCACTTT.

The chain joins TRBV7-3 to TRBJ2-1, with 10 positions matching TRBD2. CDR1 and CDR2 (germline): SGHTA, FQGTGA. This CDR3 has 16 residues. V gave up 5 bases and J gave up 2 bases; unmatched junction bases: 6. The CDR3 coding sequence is TGTGCCAGCAGCAGGACTAGCGGAGCTGCCTACAATGAGCAGTTCTTC. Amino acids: CASSRTSGAAYNEQFF.

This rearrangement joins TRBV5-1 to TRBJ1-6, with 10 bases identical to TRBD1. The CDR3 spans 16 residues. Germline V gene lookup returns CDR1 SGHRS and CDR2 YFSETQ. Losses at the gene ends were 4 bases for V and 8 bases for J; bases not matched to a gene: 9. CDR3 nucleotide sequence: TGCGCCAGCAGCAGAGAGCGGGACAGGGGTTATTCACCCCTCCACTTT. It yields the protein CASSRERDRGYSPLHF.

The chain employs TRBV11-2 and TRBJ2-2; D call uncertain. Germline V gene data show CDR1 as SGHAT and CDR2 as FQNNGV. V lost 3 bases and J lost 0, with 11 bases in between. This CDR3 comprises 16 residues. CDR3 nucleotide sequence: TGTGCCAGCAGCTTTTTCCCCCAGTCGAACACCGGGGAGCTGTTTTTT. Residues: CASSFFPQSNTGELFF.

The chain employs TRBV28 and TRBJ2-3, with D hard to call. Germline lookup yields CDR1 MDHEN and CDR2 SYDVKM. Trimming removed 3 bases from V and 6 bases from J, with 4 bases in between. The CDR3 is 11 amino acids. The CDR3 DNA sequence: TGTGCCAGCAGTTTGGAGGATACGCAGTATTTT. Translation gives CASSLEDTQYF. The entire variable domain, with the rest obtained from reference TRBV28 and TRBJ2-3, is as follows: DVKVTQSSRYLVKRTGEKVFLECVQDMDHENMFWYRQDPGLGLRLIYFSYDVKMKEKGDIPEGYSVSREKKERFSLILESASTNQTSMYLCASSLEDTQYFGPGTRLTVL.

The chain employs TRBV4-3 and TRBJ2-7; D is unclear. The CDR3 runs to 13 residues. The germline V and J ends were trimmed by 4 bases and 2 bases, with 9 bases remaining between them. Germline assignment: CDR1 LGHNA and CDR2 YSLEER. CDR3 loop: CASSRRIAYEQYF. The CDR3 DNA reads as TGCGCCAGCAGCCGGAGAATAGCCTACGAGCAGTACTTC.

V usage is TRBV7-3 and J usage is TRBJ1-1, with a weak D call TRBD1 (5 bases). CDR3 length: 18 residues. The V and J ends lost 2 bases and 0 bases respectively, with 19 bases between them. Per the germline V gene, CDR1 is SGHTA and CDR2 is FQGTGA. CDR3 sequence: CASSLWVMGRFMNTEAFF. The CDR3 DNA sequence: TGTGCCAGCAGCTTATGGGTGATGGGGCGATTCATGAACACTGAAGCTTTCTTT.

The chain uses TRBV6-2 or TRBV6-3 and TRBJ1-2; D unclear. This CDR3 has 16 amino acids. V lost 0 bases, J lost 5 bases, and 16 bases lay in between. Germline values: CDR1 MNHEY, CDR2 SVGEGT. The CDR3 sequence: CASSYSSGDPRYGYTF. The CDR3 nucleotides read TGTGCCAGCAGTTACTCGTCGGGAGACCCTAGGTATGGCTACACCTTC.

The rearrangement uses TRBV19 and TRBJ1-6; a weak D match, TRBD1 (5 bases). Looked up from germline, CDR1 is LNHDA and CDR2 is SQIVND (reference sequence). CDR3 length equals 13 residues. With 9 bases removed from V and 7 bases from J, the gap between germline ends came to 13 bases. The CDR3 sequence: CASSAQANSPLHF. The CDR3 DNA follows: TGTGCCAGCTCGGCACAGGCGAATTCACCCCTCCACTTT.

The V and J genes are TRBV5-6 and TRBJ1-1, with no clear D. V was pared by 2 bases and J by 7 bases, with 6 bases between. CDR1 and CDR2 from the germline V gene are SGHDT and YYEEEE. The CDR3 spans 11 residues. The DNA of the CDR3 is TGTGCCAGCAGCTTCCGTTTTGAAGCTTTCTTT. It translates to CASSFRFEAFF.

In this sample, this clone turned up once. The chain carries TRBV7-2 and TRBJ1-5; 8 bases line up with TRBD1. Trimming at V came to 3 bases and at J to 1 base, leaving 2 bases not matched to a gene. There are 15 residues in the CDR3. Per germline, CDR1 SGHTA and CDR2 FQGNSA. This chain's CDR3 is CASSLTGVSNQPQHF. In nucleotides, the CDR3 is TGTGCCAGCAGCTTGACAGGGGTGAGCAATCAGCCCCAGCATTTT.

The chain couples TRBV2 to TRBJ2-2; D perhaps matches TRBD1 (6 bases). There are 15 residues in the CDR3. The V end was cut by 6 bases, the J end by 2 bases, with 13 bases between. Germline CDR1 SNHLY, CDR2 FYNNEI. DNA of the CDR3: TGTGCCAGCAGGGTCGGGACACTAAACACCGGGGAGCTGTTTTTT. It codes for CASRVGTLNTGELFF.

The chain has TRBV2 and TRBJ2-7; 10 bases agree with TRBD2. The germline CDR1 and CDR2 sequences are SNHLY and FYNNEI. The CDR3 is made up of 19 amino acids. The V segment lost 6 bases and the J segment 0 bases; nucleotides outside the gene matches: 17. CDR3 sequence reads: CASSRRLAGVLTGSYEQYF. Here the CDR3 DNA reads TGTGCCAGCAGCCGTAGACTAGCGGGCGTTCTTACGGGCTCCTACGAGCAGTACTTC.

As DNA, the CDR3 is TGTGCCAGCAGTCCCGGGACAGGGTGGACTGAAGCTTTCTTT. Protein sequence: CASSPGTGWTEAFF. V is TRBV27 and J is TRBJ1-1, with TRBD1 matching 9 bases. The CDR3 has 14 residues. V gave up 5 bases and J gave up 5 bases; unmatched junction bases: 6. Per germline, CDR1 MNHEY and CDR2 SMNVEV (reference sequence).

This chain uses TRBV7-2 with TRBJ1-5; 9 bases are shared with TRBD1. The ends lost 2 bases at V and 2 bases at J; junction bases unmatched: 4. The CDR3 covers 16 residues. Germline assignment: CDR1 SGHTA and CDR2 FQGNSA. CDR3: CASSLSRTGGNQPQHF. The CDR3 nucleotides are TGTGCCAGCAGCTTATCCAGGACAGGGGGCAATCAGCCCCAGCATTTT.

CDR3 loop: CASSLRERGRGETQYF. The DNA for the CDR3 is TGTGCCAGCAGCTTAAGGGAGAGGGGGAGAGGGGAGACCCAGTACTTC. This chain links TRBV7-6 with TRBJ2-5; the D gene is possibly TRBD1 (6 bases). The CDR3 is 16 residues long. In germline, CDR1 is SGHVS, CDR2 FNYEAQ. V gave up 2 bases and J gave up 5 bases, with 18 bases separating them.

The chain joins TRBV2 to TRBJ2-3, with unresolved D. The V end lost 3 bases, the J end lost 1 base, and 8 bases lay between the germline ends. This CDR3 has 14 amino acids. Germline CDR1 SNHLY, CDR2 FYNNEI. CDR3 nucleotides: TGTGCCAGCAGTGATGGGCTTGGCACAGATACGCAGTATTTT. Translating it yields CASSDGLGTDTQYF.

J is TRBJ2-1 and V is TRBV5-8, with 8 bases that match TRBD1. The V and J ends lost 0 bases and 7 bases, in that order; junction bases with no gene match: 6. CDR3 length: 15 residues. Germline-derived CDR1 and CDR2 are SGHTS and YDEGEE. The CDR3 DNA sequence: TGTGCCAGCAGCTTGGGACAGGGGTTTTTGAATGAGCAGTTCTTC. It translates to CASSLGQGFLNEQFF.

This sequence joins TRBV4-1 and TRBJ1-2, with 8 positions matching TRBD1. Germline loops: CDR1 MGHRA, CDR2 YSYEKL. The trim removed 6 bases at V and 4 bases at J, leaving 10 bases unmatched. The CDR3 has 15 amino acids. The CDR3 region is CASRIGQGTFYGYTF. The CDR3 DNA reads TGCGCCAGCAGGATTGGACAGGGAACGTTCTATGGCTACACCTTC.

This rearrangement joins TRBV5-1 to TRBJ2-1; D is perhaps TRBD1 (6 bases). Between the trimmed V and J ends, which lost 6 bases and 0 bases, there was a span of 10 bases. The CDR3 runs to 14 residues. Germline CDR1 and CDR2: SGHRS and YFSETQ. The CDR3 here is CASKGQLSYNEQFF. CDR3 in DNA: TGCGCCAGCAAGGGACAACTCTCCTACAATGAGCAGTTCTTC.

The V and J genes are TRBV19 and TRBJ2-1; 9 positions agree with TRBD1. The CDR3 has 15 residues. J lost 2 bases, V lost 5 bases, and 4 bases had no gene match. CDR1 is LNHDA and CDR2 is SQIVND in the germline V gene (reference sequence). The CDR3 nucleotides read TGTGCCAGTAGTTCATGGACAGGGGCCTACAATGAGCAGTTCTTC. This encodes CASSSWTGAYNEQFF.

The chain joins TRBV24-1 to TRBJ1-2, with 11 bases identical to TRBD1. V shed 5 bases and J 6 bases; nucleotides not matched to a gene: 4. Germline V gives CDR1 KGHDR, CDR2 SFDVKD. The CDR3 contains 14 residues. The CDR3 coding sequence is TGTGCCACCAGTGCCCTGGGACAGGGGGATGGCTACACCTTC. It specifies CATSALGQGDGYTF.

The CDR3 protein is CASSDGSGDTDTQYF. The CDR3 nucleotides are TGTGCCAGCAGTGATGGTAGCGGGGACACAGATACGCAGTATTTT. The chain is built from TRBV2 and TRBJ2-3; 8 nucleotides agree with TRBD2. The CDR3 loop spans 15 amino acids. Losses at the gene ends were 3 bases for V and 2 bases for J; bases not matched to a gene: 4. Germline V gene data show CDR1 as SNHLY and CDR2 as FYNNEI.

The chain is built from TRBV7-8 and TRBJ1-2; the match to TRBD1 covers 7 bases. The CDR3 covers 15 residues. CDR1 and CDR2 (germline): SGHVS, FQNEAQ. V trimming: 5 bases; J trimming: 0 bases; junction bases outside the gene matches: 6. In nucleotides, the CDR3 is TGTGCCAGCAGCCCAGGGGGTTCAGCTAACTATGGCTACACCTTC. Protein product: CASSPGGSANYGYTF.

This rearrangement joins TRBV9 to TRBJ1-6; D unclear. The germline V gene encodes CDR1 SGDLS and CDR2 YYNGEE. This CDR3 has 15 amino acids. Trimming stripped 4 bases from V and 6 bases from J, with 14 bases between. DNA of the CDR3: TGTGCCAGCAGCCGAGGAGGGCTTGGTAATTCACCCCTCCACTTT. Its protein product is CASSRGGLGNSPLHF.

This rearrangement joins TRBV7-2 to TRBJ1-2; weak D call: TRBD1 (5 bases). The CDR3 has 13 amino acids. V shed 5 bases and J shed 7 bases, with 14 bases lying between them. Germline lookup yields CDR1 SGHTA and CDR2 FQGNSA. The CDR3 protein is CASSPPFGAGYTF. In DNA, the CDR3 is TGTGCCAGCAGCCCCCCGTTTGGGGCTGGCTACACCTTC.

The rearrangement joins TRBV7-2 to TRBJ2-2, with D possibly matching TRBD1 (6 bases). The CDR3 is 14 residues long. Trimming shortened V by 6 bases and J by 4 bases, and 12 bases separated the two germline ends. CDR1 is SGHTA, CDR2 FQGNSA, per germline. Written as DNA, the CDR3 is TGTGCCAGCAGGTACAGGGCGGGCACCGGGGAGCTGTTTTTT. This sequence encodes CASRYRAGTGELFF.

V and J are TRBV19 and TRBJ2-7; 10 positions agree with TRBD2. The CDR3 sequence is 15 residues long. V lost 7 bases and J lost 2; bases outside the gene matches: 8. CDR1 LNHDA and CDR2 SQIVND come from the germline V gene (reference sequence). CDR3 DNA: TGTGCCAGTAAGGAGCGGGAGGGCCCTACCTACGAGCAGTACTTC. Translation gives CASKEREGPTYEQYF.

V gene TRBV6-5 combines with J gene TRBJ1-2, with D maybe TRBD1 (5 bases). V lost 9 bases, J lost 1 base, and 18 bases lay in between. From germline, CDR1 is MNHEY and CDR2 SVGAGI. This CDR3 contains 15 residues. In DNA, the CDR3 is TGTGCCAGTATTTTTCAGGGTGGGATTAACTATGGCTACACCTTC. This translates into CASIFQGGINYGYTF.

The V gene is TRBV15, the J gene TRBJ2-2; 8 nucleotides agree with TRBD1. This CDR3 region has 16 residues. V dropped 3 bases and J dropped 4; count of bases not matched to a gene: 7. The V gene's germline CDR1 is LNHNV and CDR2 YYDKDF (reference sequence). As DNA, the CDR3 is TGTGCCACCAGCAGCACCGGGACAGGACTCACCGGGGAGCTGTTTTTT. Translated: CATSSTGTGLTGELFF.

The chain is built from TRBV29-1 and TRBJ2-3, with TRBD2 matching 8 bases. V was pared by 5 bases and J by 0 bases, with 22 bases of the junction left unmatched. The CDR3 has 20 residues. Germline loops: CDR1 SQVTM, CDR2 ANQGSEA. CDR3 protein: CSVIRGARLAGGSSTDTQYF. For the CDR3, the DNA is TGCAGCGTTATACGGGGCGCGCGGCTAGCGGGTGGTTCTAGCACAGATACGCAGTATTTT.

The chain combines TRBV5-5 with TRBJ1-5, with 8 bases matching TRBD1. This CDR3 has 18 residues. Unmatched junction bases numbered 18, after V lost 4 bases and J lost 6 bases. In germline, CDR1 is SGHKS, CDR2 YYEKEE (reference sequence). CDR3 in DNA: TGTGCCAGCAGCCGATCGGTTAGGCAGGGGGCTGCGGGTCAGCCCCAGCATTTT. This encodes CASSRSVRQGAAGQPQHF.